Each of the 12 T cell receptor beta chains below was sequenced from the same sample in a study of blood T cell repertoires in COVID-19. Profiling relied on immunoSEQ multiplex PCR, and the TCRdb table lists in-frame clones only, not all of them. Of around 140,000 clones listed, about 87% are singletons. Sequencing used PBMCs or T cells enriched from blood (not recorded which). These receptors were obtained from a man aged 55 to 69 who had recovered from COVID-19.

This sequence joins TRBV28 and TRBJ2-3, with 8 bases fitting TRBD2. The V gene end was trimmed by 6 bases and the J gene end by 3 bases; junction bases not matched to a gene: 8. Germline V gene lookup returns CDR1 MDHEN and CDR2 SYDVKM. The CDR3 covers 15 residues. CDR3 amino acids: CASRAPGLATDTQYF. The CDR3 DNA reads as TGTGCCAGCAGGGCTCCCGGACTAGCAACAGATACGCAGTATTTT.

The rearrangement links TRBV28 to TRBJ2-2; 11 bases match TRBD2. The CDR3 contains 17 residues. Germline CDR1 reads MDHEN; CDR2 reads SYDVKM. Trimming removed 3 bases from V and 6 bases from J; junction bases left unmatched: 9. CDR3 coding DNA: TGTGCCAGCAGTTTTCGGACTAGCGGGTATCCCCCCGGGGAGCTGTTTTTT. Translated, it gives CASSFRTSGYPPGELFF. Looking up the rest from reference TRBV28 and TRBJ2-2 gives the full variable domain: DVKVTQSSRYLVKRTGEKVFLECVQDMDHENMFWYRQDPGLGLRLIYFSYDVKMKEKGDIPEGYSVSREKKERFSLILESASTNQTSMYLCASSFRTSGYPPGELFFGEGSRLTVL.

J is TRBJ2-7 and V is TRBV5-4; D gene uncertain. CDR3 length: 12 residues. The V and J ends lost 0 bases and 6 bases respectively, with 7 bases between them. Germline V CDR1 and CDR2: SGHNT, YYREEE (reference sequence). The CDR3 coding sequence is TGTGCCAGCAGCTTGGACATTACCGAGCAGTACTTC. Translation gives CASSLDITEQYF.

The chain joins TRBV2 to TRBJ2-5; the match to TRBD2 covers 9 bases. This CDR3 comprises 15 residues. The junction had 7 bases not matched to a gene; V was cut back by 7 bases and J by 1 base. CDR1 and CDR2 from the germline V gene are SNHLY and FYNNEI. CDR3 sequence reads: CASIYGTSPQETQYF. The CDR3 nucleotides are TGTGCCAGCATCTACGGGACTAGCCCCCAAGAGACCCAGTACTTC.

This chain joins TRBV27 and TRBJ2-3, with 9 bases identical to TRBD2. The CDR3 sequence is 15 residues long. Germline values: CDR1 MNHEY, CDR2 SMNVEV (reference sequence). V dropped 5 bases and J dropped 1; count of bases not matched to a gene: 4. CDR3 sequence: CASSVTSGRTDTQYF. The CDR3 nucleotides are TGTGCCAGCAGTGTGACTAGCGGACGCACAGATACGCAGTATTTT.

V gene TRBV11-2 combines with J gene TRBJ2-1; 11 bases map to TRBD2. The CDR3 is 17 amino acids. Germline CDR1 and CDR2: SGHAT and FQNNGV. Trimming removed 3 bases from V and 0 bases from J; junction bases left unmatched: 4. As DNA, the CDR3 is TGTGCCAGCAGCTTCCTAGGGACTAGCGGCTCCTACAATGAGCAGTTCTTC. It codes for CASSFLGTSGSYNEQFF.

This chain links TRBV15 with TRBJ2-7; 9 nucleotides agree with TRBD2. The junction had 11 bases not matched to a gene; V was cut back by 5 bases and J by 3 bases. Germline V gene data show CDR1 as LNHNV and CDR2 as YYDKDF (reference sequence). The CDR3 has 16 amino acids. The CDR3 bases are TGTGCCACCAGCGGTCGTGTAGCGGGGGCACTCTACGAGCAGTACTTC. Its protein product is CATSGRVAGALYEQYF.

The V and J genes are TRBV3-1 (or the pseudogene TRBV3-2) and TRBJ2-3; 9 nucleotides line up with TRBD2. There are 15 residues in the CDR3. V gave up 1 base and J gave up 2 bases; unmatched junction bases: 1. In germline, CDR1 is LGHDT, CDR2 YNNKEL (reference sequence). The CDR3 nucleotides are TGTGCCAGCAGCCAAGGGACTAGCGACACAGATACGCAGTATTTT. The encoded protein is CASSQGTSDTDTQYF.

The CDR3 DNA reads TGTGCCAGCTCACCAGAGAAAAATCAGCCCCAGCATTTT. Encoded protein: CASSPEKNQPQHF. The chain recombines TRBV18 with TRBJ1-5, with D uncertain. The germline V gene encodes CDR1 KGHSH and CDR2 LQKENI. This CDR3 comprises 13 residues. V was trimmed by 2 bases and J by 4 bases, leaving 6 bases between them.

The V call is TRBV9, the J call TRBJ2-5, with 10 bases fitting TRBD1. The CDR3 extends over 14 amino acids. Looked up from germline, CDR1 is SGDLS and CDR2 is YYNGEE. V trimming: 4 bases; J trimming: 5 bases; junction bases outside the gene matches: 5. CDR3 region: CASSRQGASETQYF. CDR3 sequence (DNA): TGTGCCAGCAGCCGACAGGGGGCGAGTGAGACCCAGTACTTC.

The genes are TRBV6-6 and TRBJ1-1; TRBD1 matches at 11 bases. Germline CDR1 MNHNY, CDR2 SVGAGI (reference sequence). CDR3 length equals 14 residues. Germline trimming cut 8 bases from V and 4 bases from J; bases unmatched to any gene: 6. The CDR3 loop reads CASEGQGALTEAFF. CDR3 in DNA: TGTGCCAGCGAAGGACAGGGGGCGCTCACTGAAGCTTTCTTT.

The chain carries TRBV6-5 and TRBJ1-3, with D possibly matching TRBD1 (5 bases). Germline V gene data show CDR1 as MNHEY and CDR2 as SVGAGI. This CDR3 has 15 residues. With 5 bases removed from V and 4 bases from J, the gap between germline ends came to 15 bases. The CDR3, as DNA: TGTGCCAGCAGTCCGCCTGGGGGGACCGGAAACACCATATATTTT. Translating gives CASSPPGGTGNTIYF.